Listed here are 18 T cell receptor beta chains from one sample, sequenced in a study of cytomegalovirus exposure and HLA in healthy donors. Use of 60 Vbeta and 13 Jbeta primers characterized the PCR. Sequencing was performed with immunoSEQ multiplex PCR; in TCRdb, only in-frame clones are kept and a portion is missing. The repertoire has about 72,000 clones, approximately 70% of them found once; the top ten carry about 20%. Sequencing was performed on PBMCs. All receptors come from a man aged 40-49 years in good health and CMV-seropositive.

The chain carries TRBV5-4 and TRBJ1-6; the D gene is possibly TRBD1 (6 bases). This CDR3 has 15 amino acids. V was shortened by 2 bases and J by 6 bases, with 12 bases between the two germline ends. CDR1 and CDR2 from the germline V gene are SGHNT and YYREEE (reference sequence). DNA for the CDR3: TGTGCCAGCAGCTTTTTGGGACAAGTTAATTCACCCCTCCACTTT. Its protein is CASSFLGQVNSPLHF.

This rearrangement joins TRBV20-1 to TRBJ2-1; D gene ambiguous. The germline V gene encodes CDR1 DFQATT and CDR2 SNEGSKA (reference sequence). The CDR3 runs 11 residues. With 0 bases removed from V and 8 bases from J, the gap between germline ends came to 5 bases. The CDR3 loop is CSARESDEQFF. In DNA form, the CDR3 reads TGCAGTGCTAGAGAATCCGATGAGCAGTTCTTC.

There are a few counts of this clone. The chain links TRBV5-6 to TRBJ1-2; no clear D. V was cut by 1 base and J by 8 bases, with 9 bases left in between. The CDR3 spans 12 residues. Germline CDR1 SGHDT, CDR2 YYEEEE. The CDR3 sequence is CASSLNEAGYTF. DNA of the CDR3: TGTGCCAGCAGCTTGAACGAGGCCGGCTACACCTTC.

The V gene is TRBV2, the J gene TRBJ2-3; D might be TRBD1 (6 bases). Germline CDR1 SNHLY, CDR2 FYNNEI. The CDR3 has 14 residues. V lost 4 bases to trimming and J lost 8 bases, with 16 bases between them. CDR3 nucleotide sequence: TGTGCCAGCAGTGCCCCTAGGGGGAGAATTACGCAGTATTTT. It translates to CASSAPRGRITQYF.

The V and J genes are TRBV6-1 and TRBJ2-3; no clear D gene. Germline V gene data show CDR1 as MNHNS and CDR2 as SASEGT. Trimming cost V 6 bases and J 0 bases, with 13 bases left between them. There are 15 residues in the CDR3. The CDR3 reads CASSQPVASTDTQYF. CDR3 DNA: TGTGCCAGCAGCCAACCGGTTGCTAGCACAGATACGCAGTATTTT.

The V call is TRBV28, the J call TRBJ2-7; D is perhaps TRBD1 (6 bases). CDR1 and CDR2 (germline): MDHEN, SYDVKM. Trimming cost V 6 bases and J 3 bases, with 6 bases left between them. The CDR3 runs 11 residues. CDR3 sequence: CASRDSYEQYF. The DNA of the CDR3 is TGTGCCAGCAGGGACAGCTACGAGCAGTACTTC.

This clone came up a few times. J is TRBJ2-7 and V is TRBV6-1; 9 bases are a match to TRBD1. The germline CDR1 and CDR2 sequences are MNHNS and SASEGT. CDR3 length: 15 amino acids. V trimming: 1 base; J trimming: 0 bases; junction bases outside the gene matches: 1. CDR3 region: CASSEVQGASYEQYF. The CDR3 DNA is TGTGCCAGCAGTGAAGTACAGGGGGCCTCCTACGAGCAGTACTTC.

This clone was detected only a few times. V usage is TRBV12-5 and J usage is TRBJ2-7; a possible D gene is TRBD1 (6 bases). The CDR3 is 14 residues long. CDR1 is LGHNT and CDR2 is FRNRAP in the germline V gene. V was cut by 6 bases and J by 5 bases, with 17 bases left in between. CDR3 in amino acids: CASGKLGAQHEQYF. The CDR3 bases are TGTGCTAGTGGGAAGCTGGGGGCGCAGCACGAGCAGTACTTC. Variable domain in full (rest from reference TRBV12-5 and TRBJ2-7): DARVTQTPRHKVTEMGQEVTMRCQPILGHNTVFWYRQTMMQGLELLAYFRNRAPLDDSGMPKDRFSAEMPDATLATLKIQPSEPRDSAVYFCASGKLGAQHEQYFGPGTRLTVT.

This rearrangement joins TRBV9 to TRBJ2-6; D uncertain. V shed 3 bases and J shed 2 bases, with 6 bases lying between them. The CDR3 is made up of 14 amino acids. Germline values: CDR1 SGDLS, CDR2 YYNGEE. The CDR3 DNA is TGTGCCAGCAGCGCCATTCCTGGGGCCAACGTCCTGACTTTC. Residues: CASSAIPGANVLTF.

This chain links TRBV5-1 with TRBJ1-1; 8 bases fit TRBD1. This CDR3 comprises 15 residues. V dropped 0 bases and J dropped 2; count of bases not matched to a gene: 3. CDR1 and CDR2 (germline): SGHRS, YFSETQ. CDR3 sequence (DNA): TGCGCCAGCAGCTTGGGGACAGGGAGTAACACTGAAGCTTTCTTT. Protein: CASSLGTGSNTEAFF.

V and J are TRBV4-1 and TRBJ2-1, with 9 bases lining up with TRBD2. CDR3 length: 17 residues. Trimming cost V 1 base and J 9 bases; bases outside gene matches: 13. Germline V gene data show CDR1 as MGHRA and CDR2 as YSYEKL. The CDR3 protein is CASSQVGGGASWTEQFF. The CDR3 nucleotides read TGCGCCAGCAGCCAAGTGGGCGGGGGGGCATCTTGGACTGAGCAGTTCTTC.

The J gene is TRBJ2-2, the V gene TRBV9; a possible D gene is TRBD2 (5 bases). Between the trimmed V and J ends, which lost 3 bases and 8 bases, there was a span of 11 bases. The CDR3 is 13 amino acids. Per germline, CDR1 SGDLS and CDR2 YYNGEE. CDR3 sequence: CASSARPGGELFF. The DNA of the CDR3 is TGTGCCAGCAGCGCCCGACCGGGAGGGGAGCTGTTTTTT. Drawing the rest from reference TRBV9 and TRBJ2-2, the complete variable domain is DSGVTQTPKHLITATGQRVTLRCSPRSGDLSVYWYQQSLDQGLQFLIQYYNGEERAKGNILERFSAQQFPDLHSELNLSSLELGDSALYFCASSARPGGELFFGEGSRLTVL.

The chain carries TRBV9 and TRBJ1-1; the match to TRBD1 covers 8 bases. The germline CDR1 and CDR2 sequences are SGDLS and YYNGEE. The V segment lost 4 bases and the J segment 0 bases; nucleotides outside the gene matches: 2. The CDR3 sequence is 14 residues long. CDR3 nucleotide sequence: TGTGCCAGCAGCCCGACAGGGGTGAACACTGAAGCTTTCTTT. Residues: CASSPTGVNTEAFF.

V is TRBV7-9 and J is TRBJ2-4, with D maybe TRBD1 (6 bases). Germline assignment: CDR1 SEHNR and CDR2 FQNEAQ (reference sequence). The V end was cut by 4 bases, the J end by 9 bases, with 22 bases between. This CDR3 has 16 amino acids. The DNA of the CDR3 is TGTGCCAGCAGCTATTGGCCACAGGGTAATATTCCCATTCAGTACTTC. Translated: CASSYWPQGNIPIQYF.

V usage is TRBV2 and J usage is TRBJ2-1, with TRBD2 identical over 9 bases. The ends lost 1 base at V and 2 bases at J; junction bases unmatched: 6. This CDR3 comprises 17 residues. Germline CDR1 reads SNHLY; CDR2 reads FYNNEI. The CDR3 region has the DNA TGTGCCAGCAGTGAAGGGGTGGCGGGGGGGCCCTACAATGAGCAGTTCTTC. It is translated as CASSEGVAGGPYNEQFF. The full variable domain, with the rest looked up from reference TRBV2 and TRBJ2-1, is EPEVTQTPSHQVTQMGQEVILRCVPISNHLYFYWYRQILGQKVEFLVSFYNNEISEKSEIFDDQFSVERPDGSNFTLKIRSTKLEDSAMYFCASSEGVAGGPYNEQFFGPGTRLTVL.

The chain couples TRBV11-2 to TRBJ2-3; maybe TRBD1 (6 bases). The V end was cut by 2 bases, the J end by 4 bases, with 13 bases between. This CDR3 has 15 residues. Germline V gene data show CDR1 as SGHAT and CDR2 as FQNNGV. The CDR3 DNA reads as TGTGCCAGCAGCTTAATGGGACAATGGGCAGATACGCAGTATTTT. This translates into CASSLMGQWADTQYF.

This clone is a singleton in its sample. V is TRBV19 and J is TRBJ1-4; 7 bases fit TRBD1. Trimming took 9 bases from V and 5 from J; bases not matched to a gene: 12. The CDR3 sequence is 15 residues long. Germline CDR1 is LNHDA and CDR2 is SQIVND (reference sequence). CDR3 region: CASLVGSGGNEKLFF. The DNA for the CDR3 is TGTGCCAGCCTCGTAGGCTCAGGGGGGAATGAAAAACTGTTTTTT.

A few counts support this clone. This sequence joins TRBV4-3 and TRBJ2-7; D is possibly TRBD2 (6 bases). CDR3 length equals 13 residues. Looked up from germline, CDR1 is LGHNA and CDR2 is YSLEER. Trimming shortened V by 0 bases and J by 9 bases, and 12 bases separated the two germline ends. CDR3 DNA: TGCGCCAGCAGCCAAGATAAGTGGCGGGGGCAGTACTTC. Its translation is CASSQDKWRGQYF.